This TCR beta chain was recovered during a study of OX40 agonist ivuxolimab in advanced cancers. TCRdb's copy holds only in-frame clones and misses some; the assay was immunoSEQ multiplex PCR. The sample holds about 55,000 clones, more than 70% seen once. Study conclusions and caveats: The study found that CD8+ T cells averaged more expanded clones than CD4+. CD4+ and CD8+ T cells in blood underwent clonal expansion by week 6 at 0.1 to 3.0 mg/kg.

Turning to this clone: Its antigen is unidentified.

The material was CD4+ or CD8+ T cells sorted from blood, obtained in a trial of the OX40 agonist ivuxolimab. The sequence was obtained from an adult with an advanced solid tumor such as melanoma, head and neck, liver or kidney cancer.

CDR3 residues: CASSLVLSNEQFF. The CDR3 bases are TGTGCCAGCAGCTTAGTACTGAGCAATGAGCAGTTCTTC. The chain links TRBV7-9 to TRBJ2-1; D is uncertain. Trimming stripped 1 base from V and 6 bases from J, with 7 bases between. Per germline, CDR1 SEHNR and CDR2 FQNEAQ (reference sequence). This CDR3 comprises 13 residues. Full variable domain (rest looked up from reference TRBV7-9 and TRBJ2-1): DTGVSQNPRHKITKRGQNVTFRCDPISEHNRLYWYRQTLGQGPEFLTYFQNEAQLEKSRLLSDRFSAERPKGSFSTLEIQRTEQGDSAMYLCASSLVLSNEQFFGPGTRLTVL.